A single sample is the source of the 10 T cell receptor beta chains below, sequenced in a study of identical twins. TCRdb independently ran MiXCR on the 5' RACE reads; one entry per CDR3 protein. This table holds 250,000 or so distinct CDR3 sequences, approximately 8% found once. This sample was also put to use in a study of yellow fever vaccine responses in identical twins.

Input material: CD8+ T cells sorted from blood. These receptors came from a woman younger than 30 in good health.

This clonotype was seen more than once but under ten times. The chain couples TRBV7-2 to TRBJ2-2; 11 bases line up with TRBD2. V lost 8 bases to trimming and J lost 3 bases; unmatched junction nucleotides: 11. The CDR3 runs to 17 residues. Germline CDR1 reads SGHTA; CDR2 reads FQGNSA. This chain's CDR3 is CASAELAGVMDTGELFF. DNA for the CDR3: TGTGCCAGCGCGGAACTAGCGGGGGTAATGGACACCGGGGAGCTGTTTTTT.

This clonotype was counted a few times. The gene calls are TRBV7-8 and TRBJ1-1, with D possibly TRBD1 on 5 matching bases. This CDR3 has 14 residues. V gave up 0 bases and J gave up 3 bases, with 8 bases separating them. Germline CDR1 and CDR2: SGHVS and FQNEAQ. The CDR3 region is CASSLATGYTEAFF. CDR3 nucleotides: TGTGCCAGCAGCTTAGCTACAGGTTACACTGAAGCTTTCTTT.

This clonotype was seen a few times. DNA for the CDR3: TGTGCCAGCAGCTTAGCCCACCTTGGGGACAATGAGCAGTTCTTC. Protein product: CASSLAHLGDNEQFF. The chain joins TRBV11-3 to TRBJ2-1; D ambiguous. The CDR3 is 15 amino acids. Trimming pared 1 base from V and 5 bases from J, leaving 12 bases between. Per germline, CDR1 SGHNT and CDR2 YENEEA.

V and J are TRBV7-9 and TRBJ2-1; D not certain. Per the germline V gene, CDR1 is SEHNR and CDR2 is FQNEAQ (reference sequence). The CDR3 contains 15 residues. Trimming removed 0 bases at V and 1 base at J, with 7 bases between. For the CDR3, the DNA is TGTGCCAGCAGCTTAGCTGGAGATTCCTACAATGAGCAGTTCTTC. Its translation: CASSLAGDSYNEQFF.

This clonotype was observed a handful of times. The chain is built from TRBV5-8 and TRBJ1-5, with 7 bases fitting TRBD1. V was pared by 2 bases and J by 7 bases, with 6 bases of the junction left unmatched. Germline V lookup: CDR1 SGHTS, CDR2 YDEGEE. The CDR3 length is 14 residues. The CDR3 loop is CASSFGTVAQPQHF. CDR3 nucleotide sequence: TGTGCCAGCAGCTTCGGGACAGTAGCACAGCCCCAGCATTTT.

CDR3 coding DNA: TGTGCCAGCAGCTTAGAGGTGGGGCTGACCTACGAGCAGTACTTC. Its protein is CASSLEVGLTYEQYF. The rearrangement uses TRBV7-9 and TRBJ2-7, with D perhaps TRBD1 (5 bases). The germline CDR1 and CDR2 sequences are SEHNR and FQNEAQ (reference sequence). CDR3 length: 15 residues. Trimming removed 1 base from V and 2 bases from J, with 12 bases in between.

This chain joins TRBV6-1 and TRBJ2-7, with 8 bases fitting TRBD2. Trimming removed 6 bases from V and 4 bases from J; junction bases left unmatched: 8. CDR3 size: 14 residues. CDR1 and CDR2 from the germline V gene are MNHNS and SASEGT. CDR3 in amino acids: CASSGLSGSYEQYF. The CDR3, as DNA: TGTGCCAGCAGCGGCCTGAGCGGGAGTTACGAGCAGTACTTC.

The CDR3 loop is CASSSSGGNEQFF. The CDR3 DNA reads as TGTGCCAGCAGCTCCTCAGGGGGCAATGAGCAGTTCTTC. V is TRBV7-7 and J is TRBJ2-1; 7 bases map to TRBD1. The V gene's germline CDR1 is SSHAT and CDR2 FNYEAQ (reference sequence). The CDR3 runs 13 residues. Trimming took 4 bases from V and 6 from J; bases not matched to a gene: 3.

This chain connects TRBV20-1 to TRBJ2-3, with D perhaps being TRBD1 or TRBD2 (5 bases each). The V end lost 0 bases, the J end lost 2 bases, and 21 bases lay between the germline ends. The germline V gene encodes CDR1 DFQATT and CDR2 SNEGSKA (reference sequence). The CDR3 contains 18 residues. Here the CDR3 DNA reads TGCAGTGCTAGAGAAGGGGAGCGCCAGCGGCGCTACACAGATACGCAGTATTTT. Protein sequence: CSAREGERQRRYTDTQYF.

This clonotype was seen only a few times. V is TRBV21-1 and J is TRBJ2-7; TRBD2 was called by the table and not checked on the DNA. TRBV21-1 is a listed pseudogene. The length of the CDR3 is 15 residues. The CDR3 DNA reads TGTGCCAGCAGCCGGGGAGGGACCCTACAGGACGAGCAGTACTTC. Its protein product is CASSRGGTLQDEQYF.